This T cell receptor beta chain was captured by sequencing in a study of cytomegalovirus exposure and HLA in healthy donors. Study overall: A subsequent analysis reported that the 110 or so validation repertoires were produced on the same platform that had also been used for the roughly 670 first-cohort repertoires. Points from the study as a whole: Approximately 160 TCR beta chains were listed as cytomegalovirus-associated.

A roughly 120-subject validation cohort, separate from the approximately 720-subject first cohort, supplied the donors. This CDR3 contains 15 residues. Per germline, CDR1 MDHEN and CDR2 SYDVKM. V was shortened by 2 bases and J by 2 bases, with 9 bases between the two germline ends. Using immunoSEQ multiplex PCR, the repertoire was profiled, and TCRdb retains in-frame clones only, with some absent. The sample consists of 250,000 to 300,000 clones, 90% of them appearing once. Notes on this clone: The antigen remains undetermined.

This chain connects TRBV28 to TRBJ2-2; TRBD2 is a possible D gene (5 bases). The TCR sequence derives from a woman under 30 in good health and CMV-seronegative. The sequencing sample was made of PBMCs. The CDR3 DNA follows: TGTGCCAGCAGTTTACCCGGGATTAACACCGGGGAGCTGTTTTTT. Translating it yields CASSLPGINTGELFF.